Following are 13 T cell receptor beta chains from one sample sequenced in a study of graft-versus-host responses after intestinal transplantation. Their specific antigens are unknown. TCRdb's table, derived via immunoSEQ multiplex PCR, lists solely in-frame clones and lacks some. The sample lists nearly 110,000 clones, about 91% occurring once. The sequencing here drew on unstimulated CD4+ T cells sorted from spleen or lymph node cells, taken before transplant. The receptors shown here come from a human donor who was the organ donor for an intestinal transplant.

The chain recombines TRBV5-3 with TRBJ2-2; D is ambiguous. TRBV5-3 is an ORF, with its function uncertain. Trimming removed 3 bases at V and 6 bases at J, with 6 bases between. The CDR3 contains 12 residues. CDR3 sequence: CARSCIPGELFF. In nucleotides, the CDR3 is TGTGCCAGAAGCTGTATACCCGGGGAGCTGTTTTTT.

The gene calls are TRBV7-2 and TRBJ1-3; a weak D match, TRBD1 (5 bases). The CDR3 extends over 16 amino acids. The V end was cut by 1 base, the J end by 3 bases, with 13 bases between. Germline lookup yields CDR1 SGHTA and CDR2 FQGNSA. CDR3 coding DNA: TGTGCCAGCAGCTTAGGACCAGGGTCCGGTGGAAACACCATATATTTT. Protein sequence: CASSLGPGSGGNTIYF. Full variable domain (outside the CDR3, taken from reference TRBV7-2 and TRBJ1-3): GAGVSQSPSNKVTEKGKDVELRCDPISGHTALYWYRQSLGQGLEFLIYFQGNSAPDKSGLPSDRFSAERTGGSVSTLTIQRTQQEDSAVYLCASSLGPGSGGNTIYFGEGSWLTVV.

This chain uses TRBV7-2 with TRBJ2-1; D uncertain. Germline V CDR1 and CDR2: SGHTA, FQGNSA. The CDR3 consists of 12 residues. V was clipped by 5 bases and J by 5 bases, with 7 bases between them. The CDR3 region is CASSQTDNEQFF. The CDR3 nucleotides are TGTGCCAGCAGCCAAACAGACAATGAGCAGTTCTTC.

This clone appeared once. V gene TRBV10-3 combines with J gene TRBJ1-2; TRBD1 aligns across 9 bases. The germline V gene encodes CDR1 ENHRY and CDR2 SYGVKD. The CDR3 is made up of 14 amino acids. The V gene end was trimmed by 6 bases and the J gene end by 8 bases; junction bases not matched to a gene: 10. The CDR3 loop is CAIRPDRGMRGYTF. CDR3 in DNA: TGTGCCATCAGACCCGACAGGGGGATGCGGGGCTACACCTTC.

This clone has more than one count but fewer than ten. The rearrangement joins TRBV19 to TRBJ1-4, with TRBD1 identical over 8 bases. CDR1 is LNHDA, CDR2 SQIVND, per germline (reference sequence). Trimming removed 6 bases from V and 8 bases from J; junction bases left unmatched: 11. The CDR3 covers 15 residues. CDR3 bases: TGTGCCAGTAGAAGACAAGACAGGGGAGGCGAAAAACTGTTTTTT. It specifies CASRRQDRGGEKLFF.

V usage is TRBV6-5 and J usage is TRBJ1-1; no definite D call. The CDR3 contains 15 residues. Germline V gives CDR1 MNHEY, CDR2 SVGAGI. The ends were cut back, 2 bases at V and 0 bases at J, with 10 bases in the middle. The chain's CDR3 is CASSYGPSMNTEAFF. CDR3 sequence (DNA): TGTGCCAGCAGTTACGGGCCGTCCATGAACACTGAAGCTTTCTTT.

The chain joins TRBV6-6 to TRBJ2-1; unclear D gene. V shed 6 bases and J shed 10 bases, with 10 bases lying between them. Germline V gives CDR1 MNHNY, CDR2 SVGAGI (reference sequence). This CDR3 is 11 amino acids long. The CDR3: CASSPSREQFF. The CDR3 DNA sequence: TGTGCCAGCAGCCCTTCCAGGGAGCAGTTCTTC.

The CDR3 DNA reads TGCGCCAGCAGCTTGGCCGGGACTAGCGGGGGATACGAGCAGTACTTC. It yields the protein CASSLAGTSGGYEQYF. The chain links TRBV5-1 to TRBJ2-7; 14 nucleotides align to TRBD2. This CDR3 has 16 amino acids. Germline V gene lookup returns CDR1 SGHRS and CDR2 YFSETQ. J was trimmed by 4 bases and V by 0 bases; bases with no gene match: 3. The full variable domain, with the rest looked up from reference TRBV5-1 and TRBJ2-7, is KAGVTQTPRYLIKTRGQQVTLSCSPISGHRSVSWYQQTPGQGLQFLFEYFSETQRNKGNFPGRFSGRQFSNSRSEMNVSTLELGDSALYLCASSLAGTSGGYEQYFGPGTRLTVT.

The chain employs TRBV29-1 and TRBJ1-2; 7 bases map to TRBD1. Germline CDR1 reads SQVTM; CDR2 reads ANQGSEA. The trim removed 6 bases at V and 5 bases at J, leaving 3 bases unmatched. The CDR3 spans 11 residues. The CDR3: CSVRQGYGYTF. The CDR3 DNA sequence: TGCAGCGTGCGACAGGGATATGGCTACACCTTC. Drawing the rest from reference TRBV29-1 and TRBJ1-2, the complete variable domain is SAVISQKPSRDICQRGTSLTIQCQVDSQVTMMFWYRQQPGQSLTLIATANQGSEATYESGFVIDKFPISRPNLTFSTLTVSNMSPEDSSIYLCSVRQGYGYTFGSGTRLTVV.

This chain connects TRBV7-3 to TRBJ1-2; D is possibly TRBD1 (6 bases). The CDR3 length is 13 residues. Trimming removed 10 bases from V and 6 bases from J, with 18 bases in between. CDR1 and CDR2 from the germline V gene are SGHTA and FQGTGA. CDR3 region: CATSTGQGNGYTF. CDR3 DNA: TGTGCCACCTCTACGGGTCAGGGGAATGGCTACACCTTC.

This chain joins TRBV5-6 and TRBJ1-1; no definite D call. CDR3 length: 13 residues. The V end was cut by 2 bases, the J end by 4 bases, with 9 bases between. Germline V gene sequence: CDR1 SGHDT, CDR2 YYEEEE. This chain's CDR3 is CASSFYSTTEAFF. In DNA form, the CDR3 reads TGTGCCAGCAGCTTTTACTCAACCACTGAAGCTTTCTTT.

This chain joins TRBV7-9 and TRBJ1-2, with D hard to call. V shed 10 bases and J shed 4 bases, with 19 bases lying between them. The germline V gene encodes CDR1 SEHNR and CDR2 FQNEAQ (reference sequence). The length of the CDR3 is 14 residues. In DNA form, the CDR3 reads TGTGCCACCAGTGGGTCCTGGGAGGGCTATGGCTACACCTTC. It codes for CATSGSWEGYGYTF.

This clone has a handful of counts. The chain combines TRBV19 with TRBJ2-2; 8 bases map to TRBD2. The length of the CDR3 is 17 residues. V gave up 3 bases and J gave up 0 bases; unmatched junction bases: 6. Looked up from germline, CDR1 is LNHDA and CDR2 is SQIVND (reference sequence). CDR3 DNA sequence: TGTGCCAGTAGTATTACCGGACTAGCAGCGAACACCGGGGAGCTGTTTTTT. This codes for CASSITGLAANTGELFF.